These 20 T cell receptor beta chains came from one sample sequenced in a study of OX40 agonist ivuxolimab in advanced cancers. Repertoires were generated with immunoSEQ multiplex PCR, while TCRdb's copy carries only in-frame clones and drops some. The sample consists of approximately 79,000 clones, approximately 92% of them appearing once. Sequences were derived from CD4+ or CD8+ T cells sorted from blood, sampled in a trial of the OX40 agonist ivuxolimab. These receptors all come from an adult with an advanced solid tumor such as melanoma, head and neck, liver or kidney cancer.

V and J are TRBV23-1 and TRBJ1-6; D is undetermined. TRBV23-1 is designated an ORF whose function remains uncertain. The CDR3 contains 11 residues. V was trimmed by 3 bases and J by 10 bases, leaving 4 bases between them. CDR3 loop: CASSQGSPLHF. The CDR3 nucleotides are TGCGCCAGCAGTCAGGGGTCACCCCTCCACTTT.

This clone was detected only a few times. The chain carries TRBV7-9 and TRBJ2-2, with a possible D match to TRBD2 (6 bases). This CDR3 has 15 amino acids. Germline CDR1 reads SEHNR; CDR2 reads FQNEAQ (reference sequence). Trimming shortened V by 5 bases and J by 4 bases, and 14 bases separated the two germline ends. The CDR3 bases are TGTGCCAGCAGCGCACCGGGACTCCTCACCGGGGAGCTGTTTTTT. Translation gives CASSAPGLLTGELFF.

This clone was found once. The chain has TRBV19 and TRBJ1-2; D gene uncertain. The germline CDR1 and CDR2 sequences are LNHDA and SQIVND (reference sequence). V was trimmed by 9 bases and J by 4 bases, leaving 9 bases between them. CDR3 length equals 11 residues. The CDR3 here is CASRFAYGYTF. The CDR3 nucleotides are TGTGCCAGCCGGTTTGCCTATGGCTACACCTTC.

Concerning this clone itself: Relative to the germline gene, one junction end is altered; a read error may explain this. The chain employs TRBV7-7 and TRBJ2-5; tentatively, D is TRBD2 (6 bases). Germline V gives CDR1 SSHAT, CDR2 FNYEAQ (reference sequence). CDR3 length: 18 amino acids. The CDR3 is CASSLLPYGGGTQETQYF. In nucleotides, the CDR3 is TGTGCTAGCAGCTTGCTACCCTATGGGGGAGGTACCCAAGAGACCCAGTACTTC.

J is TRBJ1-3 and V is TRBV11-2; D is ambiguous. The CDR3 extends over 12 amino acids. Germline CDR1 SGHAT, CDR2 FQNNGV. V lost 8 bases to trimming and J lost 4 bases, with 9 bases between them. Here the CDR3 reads CASLGGGNTIYF. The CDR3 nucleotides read TGTGCCAGCCTCGGTGGGGGAAACACCATATATTTT.

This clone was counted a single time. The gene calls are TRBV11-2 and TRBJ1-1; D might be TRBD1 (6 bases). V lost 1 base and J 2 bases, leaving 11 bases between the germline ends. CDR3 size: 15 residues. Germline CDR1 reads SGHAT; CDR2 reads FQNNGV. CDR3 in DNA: TGTGCCAGCAGCTTAGGAGGGGGGGCAAACACTGAAGCTTTCTTT. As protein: CASSLGGGANTEAFF.

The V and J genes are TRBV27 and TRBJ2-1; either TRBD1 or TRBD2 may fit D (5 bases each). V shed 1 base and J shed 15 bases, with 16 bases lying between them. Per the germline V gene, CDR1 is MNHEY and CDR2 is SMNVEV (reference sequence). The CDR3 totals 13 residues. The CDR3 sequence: CASSLLRGENPFF. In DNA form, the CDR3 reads TGTGCCAGCAGTTTATTGAGAGGGGAGAACCCGTTCTTC.

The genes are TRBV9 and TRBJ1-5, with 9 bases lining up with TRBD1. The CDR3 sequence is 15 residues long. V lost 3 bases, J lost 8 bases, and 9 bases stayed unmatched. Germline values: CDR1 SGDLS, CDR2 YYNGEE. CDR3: CASSAGQGLTEPQHF. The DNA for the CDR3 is TGTGCCAGCAGCGCCGGACAGGGGCTCACAGAGCCCCAGCATTTT.

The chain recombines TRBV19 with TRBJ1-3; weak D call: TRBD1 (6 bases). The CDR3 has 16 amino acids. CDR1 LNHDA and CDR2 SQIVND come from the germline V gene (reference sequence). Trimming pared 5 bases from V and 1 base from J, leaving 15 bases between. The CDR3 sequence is CASSPGTTISGNTIYF. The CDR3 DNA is TGTGCCAGTAGTCCCGGGACAACGATTTCTGGAAACACCATATATTTT. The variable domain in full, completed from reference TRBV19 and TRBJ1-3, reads DGGITQSPKYLFRKEGQNVTLSCEQNLNHDAMYWYRQDPGQGLRLIYYSQIVNDFQKGDIAEGYSVSREKKESFPLTVTSAQKNPTAFYLCASSPGTTISGNTIYFGEGSWLTVV.

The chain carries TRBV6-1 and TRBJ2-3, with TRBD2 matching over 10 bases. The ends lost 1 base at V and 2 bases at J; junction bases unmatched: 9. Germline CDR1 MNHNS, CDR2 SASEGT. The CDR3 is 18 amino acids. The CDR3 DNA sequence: TGTGCCAGCAGTGAAGGGCTAGCGGGGGTTCTTTTCACAGATACGCAGTATTTT. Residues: CASSEGLAGVLFTDTQYF.

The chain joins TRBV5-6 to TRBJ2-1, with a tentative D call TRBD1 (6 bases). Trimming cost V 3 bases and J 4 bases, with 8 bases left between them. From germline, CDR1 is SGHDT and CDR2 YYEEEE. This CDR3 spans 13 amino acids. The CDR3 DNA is TGTGCCAGCAGCTCCACAGGGTACAATGAGCAGTTCTTC. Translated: CASSSTGYNEQFF.

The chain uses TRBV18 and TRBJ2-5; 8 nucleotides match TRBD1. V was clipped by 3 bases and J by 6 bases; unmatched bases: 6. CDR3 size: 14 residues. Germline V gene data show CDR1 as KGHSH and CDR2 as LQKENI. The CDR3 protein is CASSPDRGLKTQYF. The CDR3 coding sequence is TGTGCCAGCTCACCCGACAGGGGTTTGAAGACCCAGTACTTC.

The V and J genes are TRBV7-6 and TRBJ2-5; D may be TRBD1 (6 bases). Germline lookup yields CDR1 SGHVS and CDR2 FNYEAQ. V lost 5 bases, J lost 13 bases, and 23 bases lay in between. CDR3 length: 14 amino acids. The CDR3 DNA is TGTGCCAGCAGCCCAAACGAGGGACAATCCCCTCTGTACTTC. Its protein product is CASSPNEGQSPLYF.

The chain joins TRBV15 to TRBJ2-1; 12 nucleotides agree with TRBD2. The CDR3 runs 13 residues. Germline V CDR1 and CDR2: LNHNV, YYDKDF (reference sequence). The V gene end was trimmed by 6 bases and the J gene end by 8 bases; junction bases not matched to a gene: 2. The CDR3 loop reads CATRTSGGYEQFF. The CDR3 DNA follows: TGTGCCACCAGGACTAGCGGGGGTTATGAGCAGTTCTTC.

CDR3 amino acids: CASSLGENGYTF. CDR3 coding DNA: TGTGCCAGCAGCTTGGGAGAAAATGGCTACACCTTC. J is TRBJ1-2 and V is TRBV5-4; D is ambiguous. The CDR3 has 12 residues. V was cut by 0 bases and J by 6 bases, with 6 bases left in between. CDR1 is SGHNT and CDR2 is YYREEE in the germline V gene (reference sequence).

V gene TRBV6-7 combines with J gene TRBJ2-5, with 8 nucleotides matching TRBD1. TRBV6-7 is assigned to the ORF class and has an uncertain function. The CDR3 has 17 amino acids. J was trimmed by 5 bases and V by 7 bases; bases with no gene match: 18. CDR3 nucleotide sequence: TGTGCCAGCAATTTGGGGGGACAGGCCGCCCCCGGGGAGACCCAGTACTTC. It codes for CASNLGGQAAPGETQYF.

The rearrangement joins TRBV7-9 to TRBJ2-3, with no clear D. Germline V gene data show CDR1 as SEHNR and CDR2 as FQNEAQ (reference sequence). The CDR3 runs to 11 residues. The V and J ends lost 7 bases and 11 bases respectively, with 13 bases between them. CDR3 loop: CASTPAVLQYF. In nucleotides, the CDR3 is TGTGCCAGCACCCCGGCTGTATTGCAGTATTTT.

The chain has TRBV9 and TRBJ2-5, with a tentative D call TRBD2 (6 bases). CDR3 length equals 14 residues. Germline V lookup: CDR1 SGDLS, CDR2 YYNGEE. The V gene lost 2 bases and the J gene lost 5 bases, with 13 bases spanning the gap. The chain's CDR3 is CASSVGGVWETQYF. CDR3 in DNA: TGTGCCAGCAGCGTGGGCGGGGTCTGGGAGACCCAGTACTTC.

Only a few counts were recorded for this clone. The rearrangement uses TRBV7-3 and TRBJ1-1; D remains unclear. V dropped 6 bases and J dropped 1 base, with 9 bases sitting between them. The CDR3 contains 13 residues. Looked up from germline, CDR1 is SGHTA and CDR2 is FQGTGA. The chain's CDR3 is CASRFSPNTEAFF. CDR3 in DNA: TGTGCCAGCAGGTTCTCCCCGAACACTGAAGCTTTCTTT.

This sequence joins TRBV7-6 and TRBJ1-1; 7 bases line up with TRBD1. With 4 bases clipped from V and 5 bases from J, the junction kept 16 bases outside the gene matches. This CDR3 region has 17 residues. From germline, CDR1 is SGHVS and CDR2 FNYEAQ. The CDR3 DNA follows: TGTGCCAGCAGCTGGGGGGGGTTCAGACAGGGTGGAACTGAAGCTTTCTTT. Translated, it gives CASSWGGFRQGGTEAFF.